What follows are 16 T cell receptor beta chains derived from one specimen sequenced in a study of blood T cell repertoires in COVID-19. Sequenced by immunoSEQ multiplex PCR; TCRdb stores in-frame clones only, minus some. Of tens of thousands of clones in the sample, roughly 84% were seen once. The sample taken for sequencing was peripheral blood. The receptors stem from a man at least 80 years old in a cohort sampled during active COVID-19.

V usage is TRBV9 and J usage is TRBJ2-5, with 13 bases that match TRBD2. CDR3 size: 17 residues. V gave up 0 bases and J gave up 1 base; unmatched junction bases: 3. CDR1 SGDLS and CDR2 YYNGEE come from the germline V gene. CDR3 residues: CASSVGGTSGAQETQYF. For the CDR3, the DNA is TGTGCCAGCAGCGTAGGCGGGACTAGCGGGGCCCAAGAGACCCAGTACTTC.

This clone came up once. This chain links TRBV7-7 with TRBJ1-1; D is ambiguous. Germline V gene sequence: CDR1 SSHAT, CDR2 FNYEAQ (reference sequence). This CDR3 is 16 amino acids long. Trimming took off 3 bases at V and 1 base at J, with 15 bases between the two ends. The CDR3 loop reads CASSFSGWWKNTEAFF. CDR3 bases: TGTGCCAGCAGCTTTTCAGGTTGGTGGAAGAACACTGAAGCTTTCTTT.

The gene calls are TRBV2 and TRBJ1-6, with D possibly being TRBD1 (5 bases). The V end was cut by 2 bases, the J end by 2 bases, with 10 bases between. This CDR3 has 16 residues. Germline-derived CDR1 and CDR2 are SNHLY and FYNNEI. The CDR3 reads CASSEWGGTYNSPLHF. The CDR3 region has the DNA TGTGCCAGCAGTGAATGGGGGGGGACCTATAATTCACCCCTCCACTTT.

The V call is TRBV10-1, the J call TRBJ2-1; 9 bases are shared with TRBD1. The CDR3 extends over 15 amino acids. Germline CDR1 and CDR2: WNHNN and SYGVQD (reference sequence). The ends lost 0 bases at V and 4 bases at J; junction bases unmatched: 1. The CDR3 reads CASSESDRGYNEQFF. CDR3 DNA: TGCGCCAGCAGTGAGTCGGACAGGGGATACAATGAGCAGTTCTTC.

The gene calls are TRBV5-1 and TRBJ2-7; 11 bases are a match to TRBD2. The length of the CDR3 is 14 residues. Trimming removed 2 bases from V and 3 bases from J; junction bases left unmatched: 1. The germline CDR1 and CDR2 sequences are SGHRS and YFSETQ. The CDR3 loop reads CASSFGTSGYEQYF. The CDR3 nucleotides read TGCGCCAGCAGCTTCGGGACTAGCGGCTACGAGCAGTACTTC.

The chain uses TRBV3-1 (or the pseudogene TRBV3-2) and TRBJ2-2; 8 bases map to TRBD2. Germline assignment: CDR1 LGHDT and CDR2 YNNKEL (reference sequence). The CDR3 sequence is 16 residues long. V shed 1 base and J 5 bases; nucleotides not matched to a gene: 6. CDR3 sequence: CASSQVGGGRTGELFF. CDR3 DNA: TGTGCCAGCAGCCAAGTGGGCGGGGGGCGAACCGGGGAGCTGTTTTTT.

This chain links TRBV4-1 with TRBJ1-5, with TRBD1 as a possible D gene (5 bases). Germline values: CDR1 MGHRA, CDR2 YSYEKL. V lost 4 bases to trimming and J lost 2 bases, with 15 bases between them. The CDR3 is 16 amino acids. The CDR3 DNA follows: TGCGCCAGCAGCCTAGTACTGGGGGAGGGCAATCAGCCCCAGCATTTT. This codes for CASSLVLGEGNQPQHF.

This chain connects TRBV6-4 to TRBJ1-1, with D maybe TRBD1 (5 bases). CDR1 is MRHNA and CDR2 is SNTAGT in the germline V gene. V dropped 3 bases and J dropped 6 bases, with 14 bases sitting between them. The CDR3 runs to 14 residues. The DNA of the CDR3 is TGTGCCAGCAGTGAATACGGGGGTGAGGCTGAAGCTTTCTTT. Translation gives CASSEYGGEAEAFF.

This sequence joins TRBV29-1 and TRBJ2-5, with no clear D. V lost 0 bases, J lost 5 bases, and 13 bases lay in between. CDR3 size: 14 residues. Per germline, CDR1 SQVTM and CDR2 ANQGSEA. In DNA, the CDR3 is TGCAGCGTTGAAGATTCTGGGCAGTTGGAGACCCAGTACTTC. The encoded protein is CSVEDSGQLETQYF.

This chain connects TRBV4-1 to TRBJ2-5; 7 positions match TRBD2. This CDR3 region has 15 residues. Germline V gene lookup returns CDR1 MGHRA and CDR2 YSYEKL. After removal of 1 base from V and 7 bases from J, the junction contained 9 bases not matched to a gene. CDR3 nucleotides: TGCGCCAGCAGCCAAGTTGAAGCCGGCGGGGGGACCCAGTACTTC. This gives the protein CASSQVEAGGGTQYF.

The chain couples TRBV7-9 to TRBJ1-2; D is unresolved. This CDR3 is 13 amino acids long. With 4 bases removed from V and 4 bases from J, the gap between germline ends came to 10 bases. The V gene's germline CDR1 is SEHNR and CDR2 FQNEAQ (reference sequence). The CDR3 sequence is CASSSAGGYGYTF. For the CDR3, the DNA is TGTGCCAGCAGCTCAGCCGGCGGCTATGGCTACACCTTC.

This clone was seen a single time. In DNA form, the CDR3 reads TGTGCCAGCAGCCCTCTCGGGGGAAGGAATGGCTACACCTTC. This codes for CASSPLGGRNGYTF. The V and J genes are TRBV6-2 or TRBV6-3 and TRBJ1-2, with a weak D call TRBD1 (5 bases). Germline CDR1 and CDR2: MNHEY and SVGEGT. Trimming pared 6 bases from V and 6 bases from J, leaving 17 bases between. The CDR3 covers 14 residues.

The chain carries TRBV6-2 or TRBV6-3 and TRBJ2-3, with 8 nucleotides matching TRBD2. This CDR3 is built from 18 residues. CDR1 is MNHEY and CDR2 is SVGEGT in the germline V gene. V gave up 5 bases and J gave up 0 bases; unmatched junction bases: 13. The chain's CDR3 is CASSLMGLAGGSTDTQYF. CDR3 coding DNA: TGTGCCAGCAGTCTTATGGGACTCGCGGGAGGAAGCACAGATACGCAGTATTTT.

This clone was seen only once. At one boundary the junction diverges from the germline segment, which might be a read error. CDR3 DNA: TGTGCCAGCAGCCTGCCGACACAGGGGGCTCTGTCCTTC. Its translation: CASSLPTQGALSF. The chain is built from TRBV11-2 and TRBJ2-4; 9 bases align to TRBD1. CDR1 is SGHAT and CDR2 is FQNNGV in the germline V gene. The CDR3 covers 13 residues.

As concerns this clone: This sample also contains other DNA sequences that code for the same CDR3. The J gene is TRBJ2-5, the V gene TRBV18; 8 nucleotides match TRBD2. The CDR3 extends over 13 amino acids. The germline gives CDR1 KGHSH, CDR2 LQKENI. The V gene end was trimmed by 6 bases and the J gene end by 5 bases; junction bases not matched to a gene: 5. The DNA of the CDR3 is TGTGCCAGCTCCCCGGGAGGGGCCGAGACCCAGTACTTC. Amino acids: CASSPGGAETQYF. The complete variable domain, with remaining parts taken from reference TRBV18 and TRBJ2-5, reads NAGVMQNPRHLVRRRGQEARLRCSPMKGHSHVYWYRQLPEEGLKFMVYLQKENIIDESGMPKERFSAEFPKEGPSILRIQQVVRGDSAAYFCASSPGGAETQYFGPGTRLLVL.

This clone was picked up one time. The chain joins TRBV6-5 to TRBJ1-6; no reliable D call. V was pared by 5 bases and J by 6 bases, with 14 bases between. The CDR3 length is 15 residues. Per the germline V gene, CDR1 is MNHEY and CDR2 is SVGAGI. CDR3 nucleotides: TGTGCCAGCAGTCACGGGGTGGTCGGTAATTCACCCCTCCACTTT. Amino acids: CASSHGVVGNSPLHF.